The 14 T cell receptor beta chains presented below share a single source sample, sequenced in a study of OX40 agonist ivuxolimab in advanced cancers. Profiled with immunoSEQ multiplex PCR; TCRdb holds only in-frame clones, not every one. The profile covers roughly 80,000 clones, with around nine tenths appearing a single time and about 0.32% taken by the ten largest. Sequences were derived from CD4+ or CD8+ T cells sorted from blood, sampled in a trial of the OX40 agonist ivuxolimab. Receptors were obtained from an adult with an advanced solid tumor such as melanoma, head and neck, liver or kidney cancer.

The chain recombines TRBV7-2 with TRBJ2-3; TRBD2 is a possible D gene (6 bases). Germline values: CDR1 SGHTA, CDR2 FQGNSA. V dropped 5 bases and J dropped 1 base, with 10 bases sitting between them. This CDR3 has 14 residues. In DNA form, the CDR3 reads TGTGCCAGCAGCCAGACTAGGGGCACAGATACGCAGTATTTT. Its translation is CASSQTRGTDTQYF. The entire variable domain, with the rest obtained from reference TRBV7-2 and TRBJ2-3, is as follows: GAGVSQSPSNKVTEKGKDVELRCDPISGHTALYWYRQSLGQGLEFLIYFQGNSAPDKSGLPSDRFSAERTGGSVSTLTIQRTQQEDSAVYLCASSQTRGTDTQYFGPGTRLTVL.

The V gene is TRBV7-9, the J gene TRBJ1-1, with D possibly TRBD1 on 6 matching bases. The CDR3 has 14 amino acids. Germline assignment: CDR1 SEHNR and CDR2 FQNEAQ (reference sequence). With 2 bases removed from V and 2 bases from J, the gap between germline ends came to 9 bases. CDR3 nucleotides: TGTGCCAGCAGCTTATTACAGGGAAACACTGAAGCTTTCTTT. This encodes CASSLLQGNTEAFF.

This clone occurred once. The gene calls are TRBV7-2 and TRBJ2-1, with TRBD2 matching over 7 bases. CDR3 size: 14 residues. The germline CDR1 and CDR2 sequences are SGHTA and FQGNSA. V lost 9 bases to trimming and J lost 0 bases; unmatched junction nucleotides: 5. This CDR3 is CASPGGSSYNEQFF. The CDR3, as DNA: TGTGCCAGTCCCGGCGGGAGCTCCTACAATGAGCAGTTCTTC.

This clone occurred a few times. J is TRBJ2-5 and V is TRBV7-7, with TRBD1 matching 7 bases. J lost 4 bases, V lost 2 bases, and 4 bases had no gene match. The germline V gene encodes CDR1 SSHAT and CDR2 FNYEAQ (reference sequence). The CDR3 totals 14 residues. CDR3 in DNA: TGTGCCAGCAGCTTATCGACAGGGAGAGAGACCCAGTACTTC. Its protein product is CASSLSTGRETQYF.

This clone was seen just once. The chain joins TRBV19 to TRBJ1-2; D is possibly TRBD1 (5 bases). This CDR3 region has 15 residues. CDR1 LNHDA and CDR2 SQIVND come from the germline V gene (reference sequence). V was pared by 1 base and J by 4 bases, with 13 bases between. CDR3 loop: CASSIGGTVTYGYTF. In DNA, the CDR3 is TGTGCCAGTAGTATAGGAGGGACCGTCACCTATGGCTACACCTTC.

This chain uses TRBV27 with TRBJ1-5; no definite D call. V was cut by 6 bases and J by 0 bases, with 6 bases left in between. Germline assignment: CDR1 MNHEY and CDR2 SMNVEV (reference sequence). The CDR3 is 13 residues long. The CDR3 sequence: CASSLFSNQPQHF. Here the CDR3 DNA reads TGTGCCAGCAGCCTATTTAGCAATCAGCCCCAGCATTTT.

The chain joins TRBV28 to TRBJ1-1; D gene unclear. The CDR3 has 14 residues. Trimming removed 6 bases from V and 5 bases from J, with 16 bases in between. Germline CDR1 and CDR2: MDHEN and SYDVKM. This chain's CDR3 is CASSVTPGITEAFF. The CDR3 bases are TGTGCCAGCAGCGTCACCCCGGGAATAACTGAAGCTTTCTTT.

The chain combines TRBV5-4 with TRBJ1-2; D perhaps matches TRBD1 (5 bases). This CDR3 region has 15 residues. V was cut by 2 bases and J by 2 bases, with 13 bases left in between. Germline V gene data show CDR1 as SGHNT and CDR2 as YYREEE (reference sequence). The CDR3 DNA sequence: TGTGCCAGCAGCTTTAATGCAGGGATGAACTATGGCTACACCTTC. This gives the protein CASSFNAGMNYGYTF.

The gene calls are TRBV19 and TRBJ2-2, with TRBD1 matching over 8 bases. The germline V gene has CDR1 LNHDA and CDR2 SQIVND (reference sequence). J was trimmed by 3 bases and V by 5 bases; bases with no gene match: 5. The length of the CDR3 is 15 residues. The CDR3 region has the DNA TGTGCCAGTAGTGAACAGGGGGGAGACACCGGGGAGCTGTTTTTT. It translates to CASSEQGGDTGELFF.

This sequence joins TRBV7-9 and TRBJ1-1; 10 bases are shared with TRBD1. This CDR3 comprises 15 residues. Germline V CDR1 and CDR2: SEHNR, FQNEAQ (reference sequence). V gave up 4 bases and J gave up 5 bases; unmatched junction bases: 7. CDR3 loop: CASSYPGQGTTEAFF. DNA for the CDR3: TGTGCCAGCAGCTACCCGGGACAGGGGACAACTGAAGCTTTCTTT.

This CDR3 reads CAISEGSGGSYEQYF. For the CDR3, the DNA is TGTGCCATCAGTGAGGGTAGCGGAGGATCCTACGAGCAGTACTTC. The genes are TRBV10-3 and TRBJ2-7; TRBD2 might be the D (6 bases). From germline, CDR1 is ENHRY and CDR2 SYGVKD. V lost 2 bases and J 1 base, leaving 12 bases between the germline ends. The length of the CDR3 is 15 residues.

This chain links TRBV7-8 with TRBJ2-7; D might be TRBD2 (6 bases). CDR3 length: 17 amino acids. Trimming took off 1 base at V and 2 bases at J, with 18 bases between the two ends. Germline CDR1 SGHVS, CDR2 FQNEAQ. As DNA, the CDR3 is TGTGCCAGCAGCTTAGTGAGGGGTAGCGGTGTCCCCTACGAGCAGTACTTC. Translating it yields CASSLVRGSGVPYEQYF.

The V call is TRBV19, the J call TRBJ1-4; no firm D call. The V and J ends lost 5 bases and 0 bases respectively, with 7 bases between them. Germline CDR1 is LNHDA and CDR2 is SQIVND (reference sequence). The CDR3 contains 14 residues. The DNA for the CDR3 is TGTGCCAGTAGTTTCGGTGCAACTAATGAAAAACTGTTTTTT. Protein sequence: CASSFGATNEKLFF.

The chain couples TRBV28 to TRBJ2-7, with 9 bases identical to TRBD1. There are 12 residues in the CDR3. Looked up from germline, CDR1 is MDHEN and CDR2 is SYDVKM. The V segment lost 11 bases and the J segment 5 bases; nucleotides outside the gene matches: 7. The CDR3 is CALRGQGHEQYF. The CDR3 DNA reads as TGTGCCTTACGGGGACAGGGCCACGAGCAGTACTTC.